This record looks at one T cell receptor beta chain sequence and its context. From RNA transcripts, TCR beta CDR3 regions were amplified. During a first-round RT-PCR of the TCR CDR3, the HTBI primer set was used. Using its own MiXCR run on the multiplex PCR reads, TCRdb lists one record per CDR3 protein. Of 660,000 or so distinct CDR3 sequences in the sample, approximately 42% were seen once. This record comes from a study of T cells in Graves' hyperthyroidism and ophthalmopathy. This CDR3 is 15 amino acids long. V was clipped by 7 bases and J by 3 bases; unmatched bases: 10. Germline loops: CDR1 LNHDA, CDR2 SQIVND (reference sequence).

The sequence was obtained from an adult man with Graves' disease, either hyperthyroidism or ophthalmopathy (not recorded which). Sequencing input: peripheral blood or thyroid tissue (not recorded which). The rearrangement joins TRBV19 to TRBJ2-7; 9 bases match TRBD1. The CDR3 region is CASTPGTGTNYEQYF. The CDR3 DNA follows: TGTGCCAGTACCCCCGGGACAGGGACGAACTACGAGCAGTACTTC.